This TCR beta chain comes out of a study of cytomegalovirus exposure and HLA in healthy donors. Findings and limits, study-wide: Subsequent analysis found a tendency for first-cohort TCR clusters to co-occur within the 95 to 150 validation repertoires.

This clone was counted once. The antigen is unknown. The protocol was immunoSEQ multiplex PCR, while the TCRdb copy is restricted to in-frame clones and leaves out a portion. The sample shows about 130,000 clones, 85% to 95% of them seen only once. Losses at the gene ends were 8 bases for V and 5 bases for J; bases not matched to a gene: 13. In germline, CDR1 is SNHLY, CDR2 FYNNEI. The length of the CDR3 is 15 residues. The chain has TRBV2 and TRBJ2-3; the match to TRBD2 covers 7 bases. This sequence originates from a woman under 30 in good health and CMV-seronegative. The sequenced sample consisted of PBMCs. The CDR3 coding sequence is TGTGCCAGCGGGTACCTAGCGGCGTCCTTAGATACGCAGTATTTT. Translation: CASGYLAASLDTQYF.